This T cell receptor (beta chain) comes out of a study of TIL therapy for anti-PD-1-resistant metastatic lung cancer. Study-wide background: Median tumor PD-L1 proportion score was approximately 6.3%. Tumors carried a median 1.5 non-synonymous mutations per megabase.

The CDR3 is made up of 14 amino acids. Germline loops: CDR1 SEHNR, CDR2 FQNEAQ (reference sequence). V shed 1 base and J shed 1 base, with 5 bases lying between them. Regarding time point: pre-treatment sample, taken before nivolumab and TIL therapy. Pleural nodules or supraclavicular lymph nodes made up most of the excised metastases sampled. Progressing patients received lymphodepletion, expanded TIL infusion and IL-2. The libraries were made with immunoSEQ v3. Profiled with immunoSEQ multiplex PCR; TCRdb holds only in-frame clones, not every one. The table records about 100,000 clones, just over 65% of them present only once. General study results and limits: Many TIL product clones were absent from baseline tumor, suggesting clonal contraction.

The sample holds a few counts of this clone. The antigen remains unidentified. The clonotype comes from a person between 25 and 80 years old with non-small cell lung cancer. The starting material was tumor tissue, obtained at baseline. The chain combines TRBV7-9 with TRBJ1-5; D not certain. This CDR3 is CASSLERSNQPQHF. CDR3 DNA: TGTGCCAGCAGCTTAGAGAGAAGCAATCAGCCCCAGCATTTT.